The T cell receptor (beta chain) under discussion was sequenced for a study of cytomegalovirus exposure and HLA in healthy donors. It was with 60 Vbeta and 13 Jbeta primers that the PCR ran. Using immunoSEQ multiplex PCR, the repertoire was profiled, and TCRdb retains in-frame clones only, with some absent. The repertoire includes about 120,000 clones, 50% to 70% of them detected once, and over 8.5% sits in the top ten. CDR1 is MGHRA, CDR2 YSYEKL, per germline. The CDR3 sequence is 15 residues long. The sample consisted of PBMCs. This clonotype originated in a woman in her forties in good health and CMV-seropositive. The V call is TRBV4-1, the J call TRBJ2-5; 9 bases map to TRBD2. TRBJ2-7 explains the end of the DNA better; the J call may be wrong. CDR3 amino acids: CASSLTGTSFDEQYF. CDR3 coding DNA: TGCGCCAGCAGCCTCACCGGGACTAGCTTCGACGAGCAGTACTTC.